Here is one T cell receptor beta chain with its context. This table comes from immunoSEQ multiplex PCR, and its TCRdb copy is limited to in-frame clones, with some not included. The sample contains 55,000 to 80,000 clones, over 80% of which appear only once. The sample belongs to a study of blood T cell repertoires in COVID-19. Overall study: Collection of acute and convalescent COVID-19 samples took place in the United States, Italy and Spain. T cells, B-cell-depleted T cells, or PBMCs provided the cDNA or gDNA that served as material.

V dropped 7 bases and J dropped 2 bases, with 11 bases sitting between them. Per the germline V gene, CDR1 is MNHNY and CDR2 is SVGAGI (reference sequence). The CDR3 is made up of 13 amino acids. The receptor comes from a human donor in a cohort sampled during active COVID-19. Sequencing was done on a sample of peripheral blood. The rearrangement links TRBV6-6 to TRBJ1-1; the D gene is possibly TRBD1 (5 bases). The CDR3 DNA is TGTGCCAGCACCCGACAGAGAAACACTGAAGCTTTCTTT. Protein sequence: CASTRQRNTEAFF.